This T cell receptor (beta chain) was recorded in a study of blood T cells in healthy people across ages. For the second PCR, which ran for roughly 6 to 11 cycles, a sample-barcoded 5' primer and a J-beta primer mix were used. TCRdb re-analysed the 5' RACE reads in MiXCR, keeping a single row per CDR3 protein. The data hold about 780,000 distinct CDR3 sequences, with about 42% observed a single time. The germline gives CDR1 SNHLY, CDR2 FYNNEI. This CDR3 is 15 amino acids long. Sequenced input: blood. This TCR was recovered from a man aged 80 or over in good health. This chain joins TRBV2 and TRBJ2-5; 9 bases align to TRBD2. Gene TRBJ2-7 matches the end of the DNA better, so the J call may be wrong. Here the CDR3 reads CASRTLSGGRGEQYF. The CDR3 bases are TGTGCCAGCAGAACGCTGAGCGGGGGGAGAGGCGAGCAGTACTTC.